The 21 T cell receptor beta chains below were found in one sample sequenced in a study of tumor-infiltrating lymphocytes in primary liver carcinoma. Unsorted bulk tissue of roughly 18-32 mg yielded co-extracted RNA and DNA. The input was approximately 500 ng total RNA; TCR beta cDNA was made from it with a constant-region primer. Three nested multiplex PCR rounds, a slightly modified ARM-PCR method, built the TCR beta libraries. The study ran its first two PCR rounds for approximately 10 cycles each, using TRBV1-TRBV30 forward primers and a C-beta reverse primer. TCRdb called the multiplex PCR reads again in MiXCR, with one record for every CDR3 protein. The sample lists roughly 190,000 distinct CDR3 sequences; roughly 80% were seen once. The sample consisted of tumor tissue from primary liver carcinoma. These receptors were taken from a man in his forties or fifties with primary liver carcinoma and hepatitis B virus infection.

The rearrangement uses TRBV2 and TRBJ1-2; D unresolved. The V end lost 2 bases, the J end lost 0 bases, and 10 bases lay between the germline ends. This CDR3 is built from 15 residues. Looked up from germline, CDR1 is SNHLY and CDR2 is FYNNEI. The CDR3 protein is CASSESRGANYGYTF. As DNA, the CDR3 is TGTGCCAGCAGTGAAAGTCGCGGAGCTAACTATGGCTACACCTTC.

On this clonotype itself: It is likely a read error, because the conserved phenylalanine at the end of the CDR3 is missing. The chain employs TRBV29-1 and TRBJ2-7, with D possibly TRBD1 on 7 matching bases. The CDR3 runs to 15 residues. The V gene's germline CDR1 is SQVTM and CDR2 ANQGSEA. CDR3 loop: CSVEDPGGSSYEQYS. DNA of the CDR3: TGCAGTGTTGAAGATCCAGGGGGGAGCTCCTACGAGCAGTACTCC.

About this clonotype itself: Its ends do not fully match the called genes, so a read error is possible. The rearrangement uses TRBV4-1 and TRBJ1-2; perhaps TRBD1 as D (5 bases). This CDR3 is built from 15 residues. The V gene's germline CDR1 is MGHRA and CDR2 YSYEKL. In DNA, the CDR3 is TGCGCCAGCAGCCAAGTGGGGGGTAATGACTATGGCTACAGCTTC. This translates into CASSQVGGNDYGYSF.

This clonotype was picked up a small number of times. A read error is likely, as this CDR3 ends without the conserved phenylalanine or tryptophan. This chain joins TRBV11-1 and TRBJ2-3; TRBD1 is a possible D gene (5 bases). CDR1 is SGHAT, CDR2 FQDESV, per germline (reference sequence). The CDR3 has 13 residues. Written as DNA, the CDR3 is TGTGCCAGTAGCTTAATCAGGGCAGATACGCAGTATTCT. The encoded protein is CASSLIRADTQYS.

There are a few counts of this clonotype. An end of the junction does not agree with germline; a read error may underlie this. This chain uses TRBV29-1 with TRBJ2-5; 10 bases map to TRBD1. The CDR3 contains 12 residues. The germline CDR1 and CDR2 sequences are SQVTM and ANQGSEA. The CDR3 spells CSVWGTGVTQYF. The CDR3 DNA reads TGCAGCGTGTGGGGGACAGGGGTGACCCAATACTTC.

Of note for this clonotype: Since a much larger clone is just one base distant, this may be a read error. DNA for the CDR3: TGCGCCAGCAGCATAGCAGGGAGAACTGAACCTTTCTTT. It specifies CASSIAGRTEPFF. The rearrangement links TRBV5-1 to TRBJ1-1; D possibly corresponds to TRBD1 (5 bases). Germline CDR1 reads SGHRS; CDR2 reads YFSETQ. This CDR3 region has 13 residues.

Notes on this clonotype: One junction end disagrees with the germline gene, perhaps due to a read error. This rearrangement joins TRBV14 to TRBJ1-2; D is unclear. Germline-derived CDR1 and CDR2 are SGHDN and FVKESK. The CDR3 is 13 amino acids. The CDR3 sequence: CASSQDLESGYNF. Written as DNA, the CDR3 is TGTGCCAGTAGCCAAGATTTGGAGTCAGGCTACAACTTC.

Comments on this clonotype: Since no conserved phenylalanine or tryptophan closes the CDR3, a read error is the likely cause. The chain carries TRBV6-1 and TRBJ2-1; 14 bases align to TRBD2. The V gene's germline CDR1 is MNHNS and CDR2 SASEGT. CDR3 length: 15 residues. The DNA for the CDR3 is TGTGCCAACAGTGAAGGGACTAGCGGGAGCAATGAGCAGTTCTCC. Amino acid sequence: CANSEGTSGSNEQFS.

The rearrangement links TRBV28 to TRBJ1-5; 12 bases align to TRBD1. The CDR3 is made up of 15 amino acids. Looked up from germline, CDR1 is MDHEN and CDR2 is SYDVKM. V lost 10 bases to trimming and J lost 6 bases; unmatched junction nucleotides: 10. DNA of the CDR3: TGTGCCACCTGGGACAGGGGGCGAGGAGGTCAGCCCCAGCATTTT. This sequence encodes CATWDRGRGGQPQHF.

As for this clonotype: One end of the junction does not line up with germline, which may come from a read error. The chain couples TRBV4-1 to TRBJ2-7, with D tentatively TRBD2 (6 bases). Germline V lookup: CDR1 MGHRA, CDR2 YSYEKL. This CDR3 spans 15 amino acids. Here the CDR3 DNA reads TGCGTCAGCAGCCAAGATACGGCACTAGCCATGGCGCAGTACTTC. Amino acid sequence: CVSSQDTALAMAQYF.

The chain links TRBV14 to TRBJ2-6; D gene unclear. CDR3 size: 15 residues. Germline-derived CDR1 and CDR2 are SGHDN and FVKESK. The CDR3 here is CVNSQRAGGANVLTF. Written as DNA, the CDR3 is TGTGTCAACAGCCAACGCGCAGGTGGGGCCAACGTCCTGACTTTC.

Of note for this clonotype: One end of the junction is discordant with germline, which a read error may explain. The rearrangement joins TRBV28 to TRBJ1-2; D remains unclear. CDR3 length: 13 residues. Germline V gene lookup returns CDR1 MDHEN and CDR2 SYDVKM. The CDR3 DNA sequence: TGTGCCAGCAAAAAAGCTACTAACTATGGCCACACCTTC. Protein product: CASKKATNYGHTF.

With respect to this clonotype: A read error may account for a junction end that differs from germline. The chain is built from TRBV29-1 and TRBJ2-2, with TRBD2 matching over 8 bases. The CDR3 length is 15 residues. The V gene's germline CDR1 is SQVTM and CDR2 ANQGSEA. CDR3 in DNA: TGCAGCGTTGTGACTAGCGCGGCGACCACCGGGGGGCTGTTTTTT. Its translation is CSVVTSAATTGGLFF.

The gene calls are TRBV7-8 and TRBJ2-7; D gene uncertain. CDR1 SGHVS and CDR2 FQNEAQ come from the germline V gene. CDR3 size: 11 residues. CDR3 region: CISSLDFEQYF. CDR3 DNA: TGTATCAGCAGCTTAGACTTCGAGCAGTACTTC.

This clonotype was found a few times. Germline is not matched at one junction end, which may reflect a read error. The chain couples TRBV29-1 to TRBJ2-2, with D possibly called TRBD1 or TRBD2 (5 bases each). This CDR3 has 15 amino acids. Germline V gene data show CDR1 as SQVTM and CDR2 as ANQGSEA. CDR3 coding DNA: TGCAGTGTTGGGACCAGCGCGGCGACCACCGGGGAGCTGTTTTTT. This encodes CSVGTSAATTGELFF.

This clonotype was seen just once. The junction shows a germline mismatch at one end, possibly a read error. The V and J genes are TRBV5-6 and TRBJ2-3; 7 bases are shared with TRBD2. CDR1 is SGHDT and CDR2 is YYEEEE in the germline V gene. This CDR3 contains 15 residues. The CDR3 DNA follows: TGTGTCAGCAGTTTGGGCGGGAGTGAGGCAGATACGCAATATTTT. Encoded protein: CVSSLGGSEADTQYF.

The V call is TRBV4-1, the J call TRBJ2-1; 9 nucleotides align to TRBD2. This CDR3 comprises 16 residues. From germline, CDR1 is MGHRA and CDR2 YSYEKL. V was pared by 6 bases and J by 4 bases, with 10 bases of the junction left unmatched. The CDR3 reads CASRPELAGTYNEQFF. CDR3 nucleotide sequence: TGCGCCAGCAGGCCCGAACTAGCGGGCACTTACAATGAGCAGTTCTTC.

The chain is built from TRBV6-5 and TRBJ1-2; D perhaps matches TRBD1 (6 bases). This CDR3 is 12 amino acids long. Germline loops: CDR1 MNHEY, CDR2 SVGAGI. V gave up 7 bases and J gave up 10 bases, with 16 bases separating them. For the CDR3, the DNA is TGTGCCAGCATAGAGACAGGAGGAGACTACACCTTC. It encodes CASIETGGDYTF.

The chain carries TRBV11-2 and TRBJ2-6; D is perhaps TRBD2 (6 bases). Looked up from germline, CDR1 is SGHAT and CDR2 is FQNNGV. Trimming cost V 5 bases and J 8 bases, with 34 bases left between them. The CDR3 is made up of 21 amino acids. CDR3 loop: CASSMEGDMGISLSETNVLTF. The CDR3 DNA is TGTGCCAGCAGCATGGAGGGAGACATGGGCATTTCCCTCTCTGAGACCAACGTCCTGACTTTC.

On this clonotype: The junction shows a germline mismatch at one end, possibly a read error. This chain's CDR3 is CARSSRQAYTQYF. The CDR3 nucleotides are TGTGCCCGCAGCTCCCGACAGGCATATACGCAGTATTTT. The chain couples TRBV5-4 to TRBJ2-3, with D maybe TRBD1 (6 bases). The CDR3 loop spans 13 amino acids. CDR1 and CDR2 (germline): SGHNT, YYREEE (reference sequence).

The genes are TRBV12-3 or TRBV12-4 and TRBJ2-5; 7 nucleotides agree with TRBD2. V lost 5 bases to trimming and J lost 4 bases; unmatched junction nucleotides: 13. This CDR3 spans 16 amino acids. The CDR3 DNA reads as TGTGCCAGCAGTCCGGGACTACAAACCGGTGGAGAGACCCAGTACTTC. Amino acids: CASSPGLQTGGETQYF.